The 17 T cell receptor beta chains listed next were all sequenced from one sample in a study of cytomegalovirus exposure and HLA in healthy donors. 13 Jbeta primers and 60 Vbeta primers were used for the PCR. Clones were sequenced by immunoSEQ multiplex PCR, and TCRdb holds only the in-frame ones, with some missing. Of 200,000 to 250,000 clones listed, around 80% are singletons. Sequences were obtained from PBMCs. The receptors originated from a male donor in good health and CMV-seronegative.

The V gene is TRBV7-9, the J gene TRBJ2-5, with D maybe TRBD2 (6 bases). The CDR3 length is 16 residues. Germline V gives CDR1 SEHNR, CDR2 FQNEAQ (reference sequence). V was pared by 1 base and J by 4 bases, with 16 bases between. As DNA, the CDR3 is TGTGCCAGCAGCTTAGTTGGAGGGAGTAGAGGAGAGACCCAGTACTTC. Its translation is CASSLVGGSRGETQYF.

The chain recombines TRBV10-2 with TRBJ2-1, with 9 bases matching TRBD2. With V trimmed by 9 bases and J by 8 bases, 8 bases remained unmatched. The CDR3 totals 13 residues. CDR1 is WSHSY and CDR2 is SAAADI in the germline V gene. CDR3 nucleotides: TGCGCCAGGGGGACTAGCCCCAGGGATGAGCAGTTCTTC. This encodes CARGTSPRDEQFF.

V is TRBV6-1 and J is TRBJ1-4; TRBD1 might be the D (6 bases). Trimming took off 3 bases at V and 4 bases at J, with 15 bases between the two ends. CDR1 and CDR2 from the germline V gene are MNHNS and SASEGT. This CDR3 comprises 16 residues. The CDR3 sequence: CASSEGQIRNNEKLFF. CDR3 bases: TGTGCCAGCAGTGAGGGACAAATTCGGAATAATGAAAAACTGTTTTTT.

The J gene is TRBJ2-3, the V gene TRBV5-1, with 7 bases fitting TRBD2. The V gene's germline CDR1 is SGHRS and CDR2 YFSETQ. This CDR3 comprises 16 residues. V lost 2 bases and J lost 4; bases outside the gene matches: 10. Here the CDR3 reads CASSLRSRGSPDTQYF. The CDR3 DNA reads as TGCGCCAGCAGCTTAAGGTCGCGCGGGAGTCCAGATACGCAGTATTTT.

The chain recombines TRBV11-2 with TRBJ2-1; 8 bases fit TRBD2. The J segment lost 15 bases and the V segment lost 5 bases, leaving 9 bases of the junction unmatched. Germline-derived CDR1 and CDR2 are SGHAT and FQNNGV. The CDR3 has 12 amino acids. CDR3 sequence: CASSPIAGSPFF. CDR3 coding DNA: TGTGCCAGCAGCCCGATAGCGGGATCGCCGTTCTTC.

The chain combines TRBV10-3 with TRBJ2-7, with 11 bases identical to TRBD1. The CDR3 totals 13 residues. Trimming took 8 bases from V and 6 from J; bases not matched to a gene: 6. In germline, CDR1 is ENHRY, CDR2 SYGVKD. The CDR3 DNA reads as TGTGCCATCGGGGGACAGGGGGTTCGCGAGCAGTACTTC. Protein product: CAIGGQGVREQYF.

This rearrangement joins TRBV7-3 to TRBJ1-2, with a tentative D call TRBD1 (6 bases). Germline V CDR1 and CDR2: SGHTA, FQGTGA. With 4 bases removed from V and 1 base from J, the gap between germline ends came to 10 bases. The CDR3 has 14 residues. The CDR3 reads CASSSGQNNYGYTF. In DNA, the CDR3 is TGTGCCAGCAGCTCTGGACAGAATAACTATGGCTACACCTTC. Full variable domain (rest looked up from reference TRBV7-3 and TRBJ1-2): GAGVSQTPSNKVTEKGKYVELRCDPISGHTALYWYRQSLGQGPEFLIYFQGTGAADDSGLPNDRFFAVRPEGSVSTLKIQRTERGDSAVYLCASSSGQNNYGYTFGSGTRLTVV.

The CDR3 DNA follows: TGTGCCAGCAGTTCGACAGAGAAAGCTTTCTTT. Amino acid sequence: CASSSTEKAFF. The chain is built from TRBV6-5 and TRBJ1-1; weak D call: TRBD1 (5 bases). The CDR3 has 11 amino acids. V was cut by 4 bases and J by 9 bases, with 9 bases left in between. Germline V gene data show CDR1 as MNHEY and CDR2 as SVGAGI.

The table lists this clone with a count of one. The chain joins TRBV5-1 to TRBJ2-6; D perhaps matches TRBD2 (7 bases). The V and J ends lost 1 base and 6 bases respectively, with 14 bases between them. The germline gives CDR1 SGHRS, CDR2 YFSETQ. The CDR3 length is 16 residues. The CDR3 nucleotides are TGCGCCAGCAGCTTGACAGGGAGGGCTCAGGCCAACGTCCTGACTTTC. This codes for CASSLTGRAQANVLTF.

The rearrangement joins TRBV2 to TRBJ1-1; no clear D gene. Germline lookup yields CDR1 SNHLY and CDR2 FYNNEI. The CDR3 extends over 13 amino acids. V shed 5 bases and J shed 0 bases, with 7 bases lying between them. The CDR3 sequence is CASSNNVNTEAFF. In nucleotides, the CDR3 is TGTGCCAGCAGTAACAACGTGAACACTGAAGCTTTCTTT. Drawing the rest from reference TRBV2 and TRBJ1-1, the complete variable domain is EPEVTQTPSHQVTQMGQEVILRCVPISNHLYFYWYRQILGQKVEFLVSFYNNEISEKSEIFDDQFSVERPDGSNFTLKIRSTKLEDSAMYFCASSNNVNTEAFFGQGTRLTVV.

The genes are TRBV13 and TRBJ2-1; TRBD2 matches 8 bases. The germline V gene has CDR1 PRHDT and CDR2 FYEKMQ (reference sequence). The CDR3 has 16 residues. J lost 6 bases, V lost 4 bases, and 11 bases had no gene match. As DNA, the CDR3 is TGTGCCAGCAGCTCGGAGAGAGCGGGAGCGACCAATGAGCAGTTCTTC. This translates into CASSSERAGATNEQFF.

The chain recombines TRBV4-2 with TRBJ2-5; 10 nucleotides agree with TRBD2. The CDR3 totals 14 residues. Trimming took 8 bases from V and 2 from J; bases not matched to a gene: 5. Germline loops: CDR1 LGHNA, CDR2 YNFKEQ. Written as DNA, the CDR3 is TGTGCCAGCGGGCCAGCGGGAGGGCAAGAGACCCAGTACTTC. Amino acid sequence: CASGPAGGQETQYF.

The rearrangement uses TRBV29-1 and TRBJ2-1, with no clear D. This CDR3 contains 13 residues. The germline V gene encodes CDR1 SQVTM and CDR2 ANQGSEA. V lost 0 bases and J 9 bases, leaving 12 bases between the germline ends. Written as DNA, the CDR3 is TGCAGCGTTGAAGAACTGACGGGTCTTGAGCAGTTCTTC. It is translated as CSVEELTGLEQFF.

The rearrangement uses TRBV5-5 and TRBJ2-5, with D tentatively TRBD1 (6 bases). Germline CDR1 SGHKS, CDR2 YYEKEE (reference sequence). This CDR3 comprises 13 residues. V was cut by 4 bases and J by 7 bases, with 14 bases left in between. In DNA form, the CDR3 reads TGTGCCAGCAGCCAGGGCCGAGGGGGGACCCAGTACTTC. As protein: CASSQGRGGTQYF.

The genes are TRBV14 and TRBJ2-3; D ambiguous. Germline CDR1 is SGHDN and CDR2 is FVKESK. V was trimmed by 7 bases and J by 0 bases, leaving 8 bases between them. The CDR3 is made up of 13 amino acids. This chain's CDR3 is CASTESSTDTQYF. The DNA for the CDR3 is TGTGCCAGCACCGAGAGTAGCACAGATACGCAGTATTTT.

This clone was observed a single time. V usage is TRBV9 and J usage is TRBJ2-7; 9 bases align to TRBD1. CDR3 length equals 15 residues. Unmatched junction bases numbered 5, after V lost 3 bases and J lost 1 base. CDR1 is SGDLS, CDR2 YYNGEE, per germline. CDR3: CASSALGTGSYEQYF. The CDR3 DNA sequence: TGTGCCAGCAGCGCTCTGGGGACAGGGTCCTACGAGCAGTACTTC.

This clone was observed a few times. The sample contains more than one DNA sequence encoding this CDR3. The CDR3: CASSPGTVNTEAFF. Here the CDR3 DNA reads TGTGCCAGTAGTCCCGGGACAGTGAACACTGAAGCTTTCTTT. The chain carries TRBV19 and TRBJ1-1; 7 bases line up with TRBD1. The junction had 3 bases not matched to a gene; V was cut back by 5 bases and J by 0 bases. The CDR3 extends over 14 amino acids. CDR1 is LNHDA and CDR2 is SQIVND in the germline V gene (reference sequence).